Below, 24 T cell receptor beta chains from the same sample are listed, as sequenced in a study of cytomegalovirus exposure and HLA in healthy donors. The PCR used 60 Vbeta and 13 Jbeta primers. The assay was immunoSEQ multiplex PCR, and TCRdb's table has in-frame clones only and misses some. This sample has about 140,000 clones, with around 79% found just once. The sequenced sample was PBMCs. Receptor source: a female donor in good health and CMV-seronegative.

The chain combines TRBV6-5 with TRBJ1-2; maybe TRBD1 (5 bases). The CDR3 spans 14 residues. V was pared by 7 bases and J by 2 bases, with 14 bases between. Germline assignment: CDR1 MNHEY and CDR2 SVGAGI. In DNA, the CDR3 is TGTGCCAGCATAGGGGCAGGGTACAACTATGGCTACACCTTC. It specifies CASIGAGYNYGYTF.

The chain carries TRBV27 and TRBJ1-1; possible D gene TRBD1, 5 bases. The germline V and J ends were trimmed by 3 bases and 1 base, with 6 bases remaining between them. CDR1 and CDR2 from the germline V gene are MNHEY and SMNVEV (reference sequence). The CDR3 totals 13 residues. CDR3 coding DNA: TGTGCCAGCAGTTTGGGGCGGAACACTGAAGCTTTCTTT. This sequence encodes CASSLGRNTEAFF.

This rearrangement joins TRBV21-1 to TRBJ1-3; TRBD1, the table's D call, was not compared with the DNA. TRBV21-1 is a recognized pseudogene. The CDR3 runs to 18 residues. The CDR3 reads CASSKDAGTGGKENTIYF. The DNA of the CDR3 is TGTGCCAGCAGCAAAGACGCGGGGACAGGGGGAAAGGAAAACACCATATATTTT.

The rearrangement links TRBV7-8 to TRBJ2-3; 8 bases are shared with TRBD1. The germline gives CDR1 SGHVS, CDR2 FQNEAQ. J was trimmed by 5 bases and V by 8 bases; bases with no gene match: 12. This CDR3 is 15 amino acids long. The CDR3 sequence: CASALRDRGKDTQYF. Written as DNA, the CDR3 is TGTGCCAGCGCTCTTCGAGACAGGGGCAAAGATACGCAGTATTTT.

This chain uses TRBV5-8 with TRBJ1-5, with D possibly being TRBD1 (5 bases). Germline V gene data show CDR1 as SGHTS and CDR2 as YDEGEE. The CDR3 is 13 amino acids. The germline V and J ends were trimmed by 2 bases and 4 bases, with 7 bases remaining between them. In DNA form, the CDR3 reads TGTGCCAGCAGCTTAGGGGTGAATCAGCCCCAGCATTTT. Its translation is CASSLGVNQPQHF.

The chain uses TRBV9 and TRBJ2-2; TRBD2 is a possible D gene (6 bases). Germline values: CDR1 SGDLS, CDR2 YYNGEE. Trimming left V 0 bases short and J 3 bases short, with 6 bases between. The CDR3 length is 14 residues. CDR3 protein: CASSVAGDTGELFF. CDR3 bases: TGTGCCAGCAGCGTAGCGGGGGACACCGGGGAGCTGTTTTTT. The whole variable domain, filled in from reference TRBV9 and TRBJ2-2, reads DSGVTQTPKHLITATGQRVTLRCSPRSGDLSVYWYQQSLDQGLQFLIQYYNGEERAKGNILERFSAQQFPDLHSELNLSSLELGDSALYFCASSVAGDTGELFFGEGSRLTVL.

The chain is built from TRBV7-8 and TRBJ1-2; D is ambiguous. The CDR3 extends over 14 amino acids. V was pared by 3 bases and J by 2 bases, with 10 bases between. Germline CDR1 SGHVS, CDR2 FQNEAQ. DNA of the CDR3: TGTGCCAGCAGCTTTAACACCCCCAACTATGGCTACACCTTC. Protein: CASSFNTPNYGYTF.

This sequence joins TRBV29-1 and TRBJ2-7; the D gene is possibly TRBD1 (6 bases). The germline CDR1 and CDR2 sequences are SQVTM and ANQGSEA. The CDR3 runs 11 residues. V lost 4 bases to trimming and J lost 2 bases, with 6 bases between them. The CDR3 DNA reads as TGCAGCGTTGCAGGGGCCTACGAGCAGTACTTC. Protein product: CSVAGAYEQYF.

The chain joins TRBV5-6 to TRBJ2-5; the D gene is possibly TRBD1 (6 bases). The V and J ends lost 4 bases and 1 base respectively, with 17 bases between them. The CDR3 is 16 residues long. From germline, CDR1 is SGHDT and CDR2 YYEEEE. CDR3 DNA: TGTGCCAGCAGCACCCACAGGGTACTCAGCCAAGAGACCCAGTACTTC. It is translated as CASSTHRVLSQETQYF.

The chain recombines TRBV4-3 with TRBJ2-3; possible D gene TRBD2, 6 bases. Germline CDR1 is LGHNA and CDR2 is YSLEER. V lost 1 base to trimming and J lost 1 base, with 9 bases between them. The CDR3 extends over 15 amino acids. CDR3 sequence (DNA): TGCGCCAGCAGCCAAGGGGCTAGCGGCACAGATACGCAGTATTTT. Translating gives CASSQGASGTDTQYF.

This clone was picked up a small number of times. This chain connects TRBV19 to TRBJ1-4, with 7 bases that match TRBD1. Germline trimming cut 5 bases from V and 5 bases from J; bases unmatched to any gene: 5. From germline, CDR1 is LNHDA and CDR2 SQIVND (reference sequence). The CDR3 contains 14 residues. The CDR3 here is CASSFRQGNEKLFF. The CDR3 nucleotides are TGTGCCAGTAGTTTCCGACAGGGAAATGAAAAACTGTTTTTT.

J is TRBJ1-5 and V is TRBV5-8; D is ambiguous. CDR1 and CDR2 from the germline V gene are SGHTS and YDEGEE. This CDR3 is built from 14 residues. Trimming removed 0 bases from V and 6 bases from J, with 10 bases in between. The CDR3 here is CASSLEAGSQPQHF. In DNA, the CDR3 is TGTGCCAGCAGCTTGGAGGCGGGGAGTCAGCCCCAGCATTTT.

The J gene is TRBJ1-3, the V gene TRBV15; unclear D gene. Germline CDR1 reads LNHNV; CDR2 reads YYDKDF (reference sequence). The CDR3 length is 13 residues. Trimming took 5 bases from V and 4 from J, leaving 9 bases between them. The CDR3 sequence is CATSPGMGNTIYF. In DNA form, the CDR3 reads TGTGCCACCAGCCCGGGAATGGGAAACACCATATATTTT.

This chain joins TRBV5-6 and TRBJ2-5, with D possibly being TRBD1 (5 bases). V was trimmed by 0 bases and J by 4 bases, leaving 10 bases between them. Germline CDR1 is SGHDT and CDR2 is YYEEEE. CDR3 length: 14 residues. The CDR3 sequence is CASSLGAGRETQYF. The CDR3 nucleotides read TGTGCCAGCAGCTTGGGGGCAGGGCGAGAGACCCAGTACTTC.

This clone appeared a few times. The chain has TRBV5-1 and TRBJ1-3; TRBD1 is a possible D gene (6 bases). The CDR3 length is 16 residues. V lost 2 bases and J lost 0, with 12 bases in between. CDR1 and CDR2 from the germline V gene are SGHRS and YFSETQ. As DNA, the CDR3 is TGCGCCAGCAGCTTAGGGGGTATTCTCTCTGGAAACACCATATATTTT. Its protein is CASSLGGILSGNTIYF.

Only one count was recorded for this clone. The genes are TRBV7-6 and TRBJ2-5, with 7 nucleotides matching TRBD2. CDR1 is SGHVS and CDR2 is FNYEAQ in the germline V gene. Trimming removed 6 bases from V and 3 bases from J; junction bases left unmatched: 7. The CDR3 sequence is 14 residues long. CDR3 sequence: CASRTGTTKETQYF. DNA for the CDR3: TGTGCCAGCAGAACCGGGACTACTAAAGAGACCCAGTACTTC.

This clone has a handful of counts. The chain employs TRBV30 and TRBJ1-1; the D gene is possibly TRBD1 (6 bases). In germline, CDR1 is GTSNPN, CDR2 SVGIG (reference sequence). Trimming took off 2 bases at V and 4 bases at J, with 11 bases between the two ends. The CDR3 extends over 13 amino acids. The CDR3: CAWSRGIRTEAFF. In DNA, the CDR3 is TGTGCCTGGAGTAGGGGGATCCGCACTGAAGCTTTCTTT.

The chain combines TRBV30 with TRBJ1-1, with 8 nucleotides matching TRBD1. This CDR3 is 12 amino acids long. Germline V gives CDR1 GTSNPN, CDR2 SVGIG (reference sequence). The V gene end was trimmed by 8 bases and the J gene end by 1 base; junction bases not matched to a gene: 3. The CDR3 bases are TGTGCCCGGGACAGGCAGAACACTGAAGCTTTCTTT. Translated: CARDRQNTEAFF.

This clone was counted a single time. J is TRBJ1-1 and V is TRBV6-1; TRBD1 is a possible D gene (6 bases). The CDR3 has 13 amino acids. Germline CDR1 and CDR2: MNHNS and SASEGT. With 7 bases removed from V and 1 base from J, the gap between germline ends came to 10 bases. The CDR3 coding sequence is TGTGCCAGCACCCGGGACACGAACACTGAAGCTTTCTTT. The encoded protein is CASTRDTNTEAFF.

V gene TRBV19 combines with J gene TRBJ1-2; maybe TRBD1 (5 bases). The CDR3 runs to 13 residues. V was trimmed by 3 bases and J by 6 bases, leaving 11 bases between them. Germline values: CDR1 LNHDA, CDR2 SQIVND (reference sequence). The CDR3 protein is CASSIQGIDGYTF. The CDR3 coding sequence is TGTGCCAGTAGTATTCAGGGAATCGATGGCTACACCTTC.

The chain is built from TRBV30 and TRBJ2-1, with 10 nucleotides matching TRBD2. Germline V gene sequence: CDR1 GTSNPN, CDR2 SVGIG (reference sequence). Trimming removed 4 bases from V and 9 bases from J; junction bases left unmatched: 6. The CDR3 spans 13 residues. The CDR3 sequence: CAWNPSGSSEQFF. CDR3 DNA sequence: TGTGCCTGGAACCCTAGCGGGAGTAGTGAGCAGTTCTTC.

V is TRBV5-1 and J is TRBJ1-4; no clear D gene. In germline, CDR1 is SGHRS, CDR2 YFSETQ. The CDR3 is made up of 13 amino acids. The ends were cut back, 5 bases at V and 7 bases at J, with 12 bases in the middle. CDR3 in DNA: TGCGCCAGCAGTCGGCAGGATGGTGAAAAACTGTTTTTT. This sequence encodes CASSRQDGEKLFF.

This chain joins TRBV6-5 and TRBJ1-5; 10 positions match TRBD1. With 6 bases clipped from V and 5 bases from J, the junction kept 7 bases outside the gene matches. The CDR3 is 15 amino acids. Germline CDR1 is MNHEY and CDR2 is SVGAGI. This chain's CDR3 is CASRPGTGAHQPQHF. The DNA for the CDR3 is TGTGCCAGCAGGCCCGGGACAGGGGCCCATCAGCCCCAGCATTTT.

The chain has TRBV7-2 and TRBJ1-6, with D perhaps matching TRBD1 (5 bases). This CDR3 spans 15 amino acids. The V and J ends lost 6 bases and 7 bases respectively, with 16 bases between them. Germline CDR1 SGHTA, CDR2 FQGNSA. The CDR3 loop is CASSSPGLQNSPLHF. CDR3 DNA: TGTGCCAGCAGTTCTCCGGGACTACAGAATTCACCCCTCCACTTT.